This entry concerns a single TCR beta chain. Antigen unknown. The data derive from a study of PD-1 blockade in mismatch repair-deficient tumors. Study findings and constraints: Tumor-resident clones, often undetectable pretreatment in blood, expanded then contracted after pembrolizumab.

This CDR3 contains 16 residues. Between the trimmed V and J ends, which lost 0 bases and 3 bases, there was a span of 16 bases. Per germline, CDR1 SGHRS and CDR2 YFSETQ. Method: immunoSEQ multiplex PCR; TCRdb's copy keeps in-frame clones and lacks some. The sample holds around 49,000 clones, approximately 80% seen once. The sequences come from PBMCs, collected before pembrolizumab treatment. The clonotype comes from an adult with mismatch repair-deficient cancer. This chain links TRBV5-1 with TRBJ2-7; no clear D gene. The CDR3 coding sequence is TGCGCCAGCAGCTTGGCCCTCGGTCGCGATAGCTACGAGCAGTACTTC. Translation: CASSLALGRDSYEQYF.